The present TCR beta chain was sequenced within a study of shared clonotypes between healthy human individuals (dated by TCRdb to 2019 to 2021). About the full investigation: The cohort comprised a couple of women and a few men aged 18 to 49 years. To increase sequencing depth and limit assay-specific biases, different laboratories used diverse techniques to prepare libraries and sequence TCR repertoires. For each donor, three plates each were used for CD4 naive and CD4 memory, two plates were used for CD8 naive, and one plate was used for CD8 memory. To estimate repertoire size and how much clonotypes are shared between individuals, the study performed deep sequencing of blood TCR repertoires from a few healthy adults. Between about 0.94 and 8.9 billion PBMCs per donor were obtained by leukapheresis. What the research found in general, with its limitations: Higher generation probabilities were observed for clonotypes shared by all four sorted-subset donors than for non-shared clonotypes. Sampling was restricted to blood, and TCR repertoires in tissue are likely to differ from TCR repertoires in blood. Estimated clonotype richness was generally larger for naive than for memory subsets. Incomplete sequencing was indicated by rarefaction of sorted-subset datasets, despite the large sequencing depth. The small number of donors limited the genetic and exposure-history diversity represented. Roughly 5.2% of naive CD4, 3.5% of naive CD8, approximately 2% of memory CD4, and more than 0.35% of memory CD8 clonotypes were shared across a few donors. Pairwise subsampling led to the expectation that sequencing depth would affect the degree of clonotype sharing among donors.

The CDR3 measures 14 amino acids from cysteine to phenylalanine. Only CDR3 DNA is held: 42 bases, read in frame from base 1. The V end loses 3 bases and the J end loses 7 bases, and a stretch of 13 bases separates them. Using the deep immunoSEQ assay, TCR CDR3 regions were amplified from genomic DNA by multiplex PCR. Extracted genomic DNA from each cell subset was distributed evenly across all wells of several immunoSEQ 96-well plates, and each plate was treated as a replicate. Each replicate PCR for sorted subsets received roughly 200 ng genomic DNA, equal to about 29,000 T cell genomes. Purified libraries were quantified with a Qubit 3.0 fluorometer, sized on a Bioanalyzer 2100, and re-quantified with the KAPA Library Quantification kit. A separate single-read 150-cycle Illumina NextSeq 550 flow cell was used to sequence each immunoSEQ 96-well plate. Per the source publication's procedure: Because the immunoSEQ output held only junctional sequences and lacked quality scores, the filtering could not match the filtering applied to full-length reads. Sequences were annotated with PyIR, a Python wrapper for IgBLAST v1.9, and V/J genes and CDR3 were assigned using IMGT germline references. Reads were filtered out if the reads had weak V/J assignments (E-value above 1e-6), no CDR3, stop codons, out-of-frame junctions, or ambiguous translated residues. V3J clonotypes were defined as sequences sharing the same inferred V gene, J gene, and CDR3 amino acid sequence. Percentage overlap between repertoires was calculated by dividing the number of shared unique clonotypes by the size of the smaller repertoire. Three approaches were used to assess repertoire richness: RTK rarefaction, the Chao1 estimator, and Recon v2.1 estimates of unobserved clonotypes. For all TCRbeta clonotypes obtained by the gDNA method from several donors, generation probabilities were computed with OLGA. TCRdb's version of the immuneACCESS table is confined to in-frame rearrangements and falls short of the full clone set. An unresolved V gene accounts for under half of the shortfall where checked; the remainder is of unknown origin. That table gives V, J and clone size, and the DNA gave D and trimming. The sample includes 1.4 million or so clones, with approximately 98.5% observed a single time. 0.3% to 0.45% of the sample goes to the ten largest clones.

Healthy HIV-negative adults with no recently reported acute infections or vaccinations were included as donors. Only Caucasian adults living in Nashville, Tennessee, USA were represented among the donors. Magnetic negative selection was used to enrich CD4+ T cells, after which naive cells were positively selected on CD45RA and the negative fraction became the memory subset. Blood was collected by leukapheresis, and PBMCs were isolated by Ficoll-Histopaque density gradient centrifugation and then cryopreserved in liquid nitrogen vapor phase. Purity and quantity of every magnetically sorted T cell population were checked by analytical flow cytometry. Genomic DNA was isolated from each sorted fraction and quantified by UV absorbance on a Nanodrop 2000c. A single count supports this clone. It lacks a known antigen. The record has no base qualities; no much larger clone is one base away.

Recombination connected TRBV5-3 to TRBJ1-4; perhaps TRBD1 is the D gene, with 6 bases matching. TRBV5-3 is an open reading frame whose function is uncertain. This sequence originates from a young man in good health. Material for sequencing was naive CD4+ T cells sorted from blood. The cell subset or site label corresponds to: CD45RA+ positively selected. The CDR3: CARSSITGSEKLFF. The DNA sequence reads TGTGCCAGAAGCTCGATAACAGGGAGTGAAAAACTGTTTTTT.